This TCR beta chain was sequenced in a study of immune cell composition in non-small cell lung cancer. Study findings and constraints: Clones >0.5% enriched in tumour were rarer in adenocarcinoma (33%) than squamous (roughly 75%).

DNA was extracted from unsorted cell suspensions stored frozen. As for this clone: Antigen specificity is unknown.

Clones were sequenced by immunoSEQ multiplex PCR, and TCRdb holds only the in-frame ones, with some missing. The repertoire has approximately 9,100 clones, about 80% of them found once; the top ten carry approximately 9.4%. The V and J ends lost 7 bases and 0 bases respectively, with 8 bases between them. Germline V lookup: CDR1 SGDLS, CDR2 YYNGEE. The CDR3 is made up of 14 amino acids. This rearrangement joins TRBV9 to TRBJ2-6, with D unclear. This clonotype was obtained from a human donor with non-small cell lung cancer. Sequenced material: lung tumor tissue. The CDR3 nucleotides are TGTGCCAGCCAATCGAACTCTGGGGCCAACGTCCTGACTTTC. This encodes CASQSNSGANVLTF.